This passage covers 2 T cell receptor beta chains from one sample sequenced in a study of cytotoxic CD8 clonotypes in ibrutinib-treated CLL. TCRdb's table, derived via immunoSEQ multiplex PCR, lists solely in-frame clones and lacks some. This sample yields more than 150,000 clones, of which around 72% are seen a single time; around 15% belongs to the top ten. The sample was PBMCs, taken after 24 months of ibrutinib treatment. The receptors stem from a human donor with chronic lymphocytic leukemia.

The chain employs TRBV18 and TRBJ2-7, with TRBD1 as a possible D gene (6 bases). Trimming left V 2 bases short and J 0 bases short, with 14 bases between. CDR3 length equals 16 residues. Germline assignment: CDR1 KGHSH and CDR2 LQKENI. CDR3 protein: CASSPWGPETSYEQYF. As DNA, the CDR3 is TGTGCCAGCTCACCATGGGGGCCCGAAACCTCCTACGAGCAGTACTTC.

The gene calls are TRBV4-3 and TRBJ2-5; D is perhaps TRBD2 (5 bases). The CDR3 has 17 residues. The V gene's germline CDR1 is LGHNA and CDR2 YSLEER. V was cut by 4 bases and J by 5 bases, with 23 bases left in between. CDR3 protein: CASSPTLILESWETQYF. The CDR3, as DNA: TGCGCCAGCAGCCCCACCCTCATACTAGAGTCCTGGGAGACCCAGTACTTC.